Included here is one T cell receptor beta chain sequence, with context. Its specificity is unknown. RNA extraction was followed by reverse transcription into cDNA, which acted as the sequencing template. Profiling relied on immunoSEQ multiplex PCR, and the TCRdb table lists in-frame clones only, not all of them. The sample records 100,000 to 120,000 clones, roughly 56% being singletons. Treatment described: oral pan-JAK inhibitor, 5-10 mg twice daily. The sorting of PBMCs gave CD4+ and CD8+ T cells. This entry is derived from a study of CD8+ T cells in alopecia areata. CDR3 size: 12 residues. The V end lost 4 bases, the J end lost 8 bases, and 14 bases lay between the germline ends. CDR1 GTSNPN and CDR2 SVGIG come from the germline V gene (reference sequence). Overall study results and limits: Among the top 100, expanded CD8+ clones, as well as scalp clonality, were significantly decreased by tofacitinib.

The V and J genes are TRBV30 and TRBJ1-1, with D tentatively TRBD1 (5 bases). The starting material was CD4+ T cells sorted from blood, obtained at week 24, from a patient treated with tofacitinib. The sequence was obtained from a human donor with alopecia areata. The CDR3 protein is CAWTPSRGEAFF. CDR3 in DNA: TGTGCCTGGACTCCGAGTCGGGGCGAAGCTTTCTTT.